A single sample gave rise to the 21 T cell receptor beta chains below, sequenced in a study of shared clonotypes between healthy human individuals (dated by TCRdb to 2018 to 2020). Libraries were built with the immunoSEQ multiplex PCR assay. Sourced from immuneACCESS, this table was stored by TCRdb with only in-frame sequences that have V and J called. A share of the clones is absent; for the studies checked, an unresolved V gene accounts for under half, and the remainder has no known explanation. In all, the sample holds a few million clones, and more than 80% of those were seen once. The ten top clones hold about 0.13% of the sample. Material for sequencing was naive CD4+ T cells sorted from blood. Taken with the paper, the label for cell subset or site translates to: CD45RA+ positively selected. These receptors all come from a man aged 18 to 35 in good health.

V gene TRBV7-2 combines with J gene TRBJ2-7, with 7 nucleotides matching TRBD1. The V gene's germline CDR1 is SGHTA and CDR2 FQGNSA. The ends lost 5 bases at V and 1 base at J; junction bases unmatched: 8. CDR3 length equals 15 residues. CDR3 region: CASSTPGTASYEQYF. As DNA, the CDR3 is TGTGCCAGCAGCACACCCGGGACAGCATCCTACGAGCAGTACTTC.

Turning to this clone: Other DNA sequences from this sample encode an identical CDR3 as well. The CDR3: CAWSPGTSGSNEQFF. The CDR3 bases are TGTGCCTGGAGCCCCGGGACTAGCGGAAGCAATGAGCAGTTCTTC. V is TRBV30 and J is TRBJ2-1; 11 nucleotides align to TRBD2. This CDR3 region has 15 residues. From germline, CDR1 is GTSNPN and CDR2 SVGIG (reference sequence). The trim removed 3 bases at V and 6 bases at J, leaving 7 bases unmatched.

The V and J genes are TRBV29-1 and TRBJ2-7; D gene ambiguous. CDR1 is SQVTM, CDR2 ANQGSEA, per germline. CDR3 size: 12 residues. V was trimmed by 7 bases and J by 3 bases, leaving 13 bases between them. This CDR3 reads CSGRTTFYEQYF. CDR3 coding DNA: TGCAGCGGCAGAACTACCTTCTACGAGCAGTACTTC.

V gene TRBV5-4 combines with J gene TRBJ1-2, with D perhaps matching TRBD1 (5 bases). V lost 0 bases, J lost 6 bases, and 12 bases lay in between. The CDR3 has 14 amino acids. Per the germline V gene, CDR1 is SGHNT and CDR2 is YYREEE (reference sequence). The CDR3 coding sequence is TGTGCCAGCAGCTTGGTGGAGGGGAGTCATGGCTACACCTTC. It codes for CASSLVEGSHGYTF.

This clone was detected only once. This chain joins TRBV9 and TRBJ1-5; 7 bases fit TRBD1. J was trimmed by 2 bases and V by 4 bases; bases with no gene match: 3. CDR1 is SGDLS and CDR2 is YYNGEE in the germline V gene. This CDR3 region has 14 residues. Here the CDR3 reads CASSYRGGNQPQHF. As DNA, the CDR3 is TGTGCCAGCAGCTACAGGGGAGGCAATCAGCCCCAGCATTTT. Together with reference TRBV9 and TRBJ1-5, the CDR3 gives the full variable domain: DSGVTQTPKHLITATGQRVTLRCSPRSGDLSVYWYQQSLDQGLQFLIQYYNGEERAKGNILERFSAQQFPDLHSELNLSSLELGDSALYFCASSYRGGNQPQHFGDGTRLSIL.

V usage is TRBV7-2 and J usage is TRBJ2-7; 9 nucleotides line up with TRBD1. Germline V gene lookup returns CDR1 SGHTA and CDR2 FQGNSA. Trimming cost V 0 bases and J 0 bases; bases outside gene matches: 6. CDR3 size: 17 residues. CDR3 nucleotides: TGTGCCAGCAGCTTAGCCCTGACAGGGGGTACCTCCTACGAGCAGTACTTC. Its translation: CASSLALTGGTSYEQYF.

This chain links TRBV5-4 with TRBJ2-4, with 7 bases lining up with TRBD1. Per germline, CDR1 SGHNT and CDR2 YYREEE (reference sequence). Trimming cost V 6 bases and J 4 bases; bases outside gene matches: 7. The CDR3 runs to 14 residues. Here the CDR3 reads CASTKGQNKNIQYF. CDR3 nucleotide sequence: TGTGCCAGCACCAAGGGACAGAATAAAAACATTCAGTACTTC.

The chain employs TRBV5-4 and TRBJ1-1, with 12 bases aligning to TRBD1. Germline CDR1 SGHNT, CDR2 YYREEE (reference sequence). With 4 bases clipped from V and 0 bases from J, the junction kept 4 bases outside the gene matches. This CDR3 is built from 16 residues. The CDR3 region is CASSAGTGGLNTEAFF. Here the CDR3 DNA reads TGTGCCAGCAGCGCCGGGACAGGGGGCTTGAACACTGAAGCTTTCTTT.

The rearrangement links TRBV30 to TRBJ2-3; maybe TRBD2 (5 bases). The germline V gene has CDR1 GTSNPN and CDR2 SVGIG (reference sequence). The CDR3 is 13 residues long. The chain's CDR3 is CGYQRGSGDTQYF. The CDR3 DNA reads TGTGGTTACCAACGGGGATCTGGAGATACGCAGTATTTT.

The V gene is TRBV13, the J gene TRBJ1-4; D perhaps matches TRBD1 (5 bases). V gave up 6 bases and J gave up 0 bases, with 23 bases separating them. CDR3 length: 19 amino acids. The germline V gene has CDR1 PRHDT and CDR2 FYEKMQ (reference sequence). CDR3 loop: CASSFARGRANPTNEKLFF. In DNA, the CDR3 is TGTGCCAGCAGTTTTGCCCGGGGCAGGGCAAACCCAACTAATGAAAAACTGTTTTTT.

The chain combines TRBV5-1 with TRBJ1-1, with D tentatively TRBD1 (5 bases). Germline CDR1 is SGHRS and CDR2 is YFSETQ. This CDR3 has 12 amino acids. Trimming took off 0 bases at V and 7 bases at J, with 7 bases between the two ends. CDR3 residues: CASSLDQGEAFF. The CDR3 DNA reads TGCGCCAGCAGCTTGGACCAGGGTGAAGCTTTCTTT. The full variable domain, in which reference TRBV5-1 and TRBJ1-1 provide the parts outside the CDR3, is KAGVTQTPRYLIKTRGQQVTLSCSPISGHRSVSWYQQTPGQGLQFLFEYFSETQRNKGNFPGRFSGRQFSNSRSEMNVSTLELGDSALYLCASSLDQGEAFFGQGTRLTVV.

Notes on this clone: The junction shows a germline mismatch at one end, possibly a read error. The chain has TRBV7-7 and TRBJ2-2; the match to TRBD1 covers 7 bases. The V gene's germline CDR1 is SSHAT and CDR2 FNYEAQ (reference sequence). This CDR3 region has 16 residues. This CDR3 reads CASSSIGTANTGELFF. The CDR3 bases are TGTGCTAGCAGCTCGATAGGGACAGCGAACACCGGGGAGCTGTTTTTT. The full variable domain, its missing parts supplied by reference TRBV7-7 and TRBJ2-2, is GAGVSQSPRYKVTKRGQDVTLRCDPISSHATLYWYQQALGQGPEFLTYFNYEAQPDKSGLPSDRFSAERPEGSISTLTIQRTEQRDSAMYRCASSSIGTANTGELFFGEGSRLTVL.

The rearrangement uses TRBV19 and TRBJ1-5; 8 bases are shared with TRBD1. The V segment lost 5 bases and the J segment 3 bases; nucleotides outside the gene matches: 3. The CDR3 length is 14 residues. CDR1 is LNHDA, CDR2 SQIVND, per germline (reference sequence). The CDR3 reads CASSGQGNNQPQHF. Here the CDR3 DNA reads TGTGCCAGTAGTGGACAGGGTAACAATCAGCCCCAGCATTTT.

The rearrangement uses TRBV4-3 and TRBJ2-5; no clear D gene. The CDR3 runs 13 residues. Trimming left V 0 bases short and J 6 bases short, with 8 bases between. Germline CDR1 and CDR2: LGHNA and YSLEER. The CDR3 coding sequence is TGCGCCAGCAGCCAAGAGGAGCAGCAGACCCAGTACTTC. Its protein is CASSQEEQQTQYF.

The chain recombines TRBV6-4 with TRBJ2-3; either TRBD1 or TRBD2 may supply D (5 bases each). Trimming took 5 bases from V and 0 from J, leaving 15 bases between them. The CDR3 is made up of 16 amino acids. Germline loops: CDR1 MRHNA, CDR2 SNTAGT. In DNA, the CDR3 is TGTGCCAGCAGTCAGTCGGGCCGGGGCAGCACAGATACGCAGTATTTT. It specifies CASSQSGRGSTDTQYF.

This chain joins TRBV18 and TRBJ2-3; D may match TRBD1 or TRBD2 (5 bases each). Germline V gene data show CDR1 as KGHSH and CDR2 as LQKENI. The CDR3 runs 16 residues. V was clipped by 1 base and J by 0 bases, with 11 bases between them. CDR3 sequence (DNA): TGTGCCAGCTCACCACTGGGACGCACTAGCACAGATACGCAGTATTTT. Residues: CASSPLGRTSTDTQYF.

The genes are TRBV15 and TRBJ1-4; TRBD1 is a possible D gene (6 bases). Trimming cost V 0 bases and J 6 bases, with 11 bases left between them. CDR1 is LNHNV and CDR2 is YYDKDF in the germline V gene (reference sequence). There are 15 residues in the CDR3. CDR3 sequence (DNA): TGTGCCACCAGCAGAGATATGGGGGCGCATGAAAAACTGTTTTTT. It encodes CATSRDMGAHEKLFF.

The chain joins TRBV5-1 to TRBJ2-2, with 7 bases fitting TRBD2. Germline CDR1 reads SGHRS; CDR2 reads YFSETQ. V shed 0 bases, J shed 1 base, and the junction held 3 bases outside the gene matches. CDR3 length: 16 amino acids. The CDR3 DNA is TGCGCCAGCAGCTTGGGGTCTAGCGGGAACACCGGGGAGCTGTTTTTT. Translating gives CASSLGSSGNTGELFF.

Worth noting for this clone: Other DNA sequences in this specimen translate into the identical CDR3. J is TRBJ2-5 and V is TRBV5-4; D remains ambiguous. Germline CDR1 is SGHNT and CDR2 is YYREEE (reference sequence). Trimming took off 0 bases at V and 7 bases at J, with 10 bases between the two ends. The CDR3 totals 13 residues. The CDR3 DNA reads TGTGCCAGCAGCTTGGAGGGCGGCGGGACCCAGTACTTC. It translates to CASSLEGGGTQYF. The full variable domain, its missing parts supplied by reference TRBV5-4 and TRBJ2-5, is ETGVTQSPTHLIKTRGQQVTLRCSSQSGHNTVSWYQQALGQGPQFIFQYYREEENGRGNFPPRFSGLQFPNYSSELNVNALELDDSALYLCASSLEGGGTQYFGPGTRLLVL.

The V gene is TRBV5-1, the J gene TRBJ2-3; D is perhaps TRBD2 (5 bases). Trimming stripped 1 base from V and 0 bases from J, with 12 bases between. Germline CDR1 and CDR2: SGHRS and YFSETQ. CDR3 length: 16 residues. CDR3: CASSLLGKASTDTQYF. CDR3 DNA: TGCGCCAGCAGCTTGCTCGGGAAGGCTAGCACAGATACGCAGTATTTT.

The chain couples TRBV18 to TRBJ2-6; a weak D match, TRBD2 (7 bases). V dropped 5 bases and J dropped 0 bases, with 17 bases sitting between them. There are 18 residues in the CDR3. Germline CDR1 and CDR2: KGHSH and LQKENI. CDR3 region: CASSLKGGASSGANVLTF. DNA of the CDR3: TGTGCCAGCTCATTGAAGGGGGGGGCATCCTCTGGGGCCAACGTCCTGACTTTC.